This T cell receptor beta chain emerged from a study of blood T cells in healthy people across ages. PCR was performed a second time for about 7 to 12 cycles using a sample-barcoded 5' primer and a J-beta primer mix. MiXCR was run by TCRdb on the 5' RACE reads, yielding one entry per CDR3 protein. The sample yields 650,000 to 900,000 distinct CDR3 sequences, roughly 60% seen once. Germline-derived CDR1 and CDR2 are MNHEY and SMNVEV (reference sequence). The trim removed 9 bases at V and 10 bases at J, leaving 9 bases unmatched. The CDR3 has 13 amino acids. Sequences were obtained from blood. This TCR derives from a man in his thirties or forties in good health. The V call is TRBV27, the J call TRBJ1-6, with 7 bases fitting TRBD1. CDR3 sequence reads: CASTRTGGSPLHF. The CDR3 DNA sequence: TGTGCCAGTACAAGGACAGGCGGATCACCCCTCCACTTT.